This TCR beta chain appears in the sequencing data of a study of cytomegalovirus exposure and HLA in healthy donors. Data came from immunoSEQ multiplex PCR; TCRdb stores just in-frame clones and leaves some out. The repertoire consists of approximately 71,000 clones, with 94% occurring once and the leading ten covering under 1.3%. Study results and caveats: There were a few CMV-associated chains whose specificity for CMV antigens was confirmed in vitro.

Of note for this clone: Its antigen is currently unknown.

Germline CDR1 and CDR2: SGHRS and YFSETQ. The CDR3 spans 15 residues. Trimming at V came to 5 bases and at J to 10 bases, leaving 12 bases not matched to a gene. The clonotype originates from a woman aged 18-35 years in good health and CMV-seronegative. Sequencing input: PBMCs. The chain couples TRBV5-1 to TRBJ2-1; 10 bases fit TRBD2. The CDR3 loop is CASRQQSGGAEEQFF. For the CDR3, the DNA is TGCGCCAGCAGACAACAGAGCGGGGGGGCCGAAGAGCAGTTCTTC.